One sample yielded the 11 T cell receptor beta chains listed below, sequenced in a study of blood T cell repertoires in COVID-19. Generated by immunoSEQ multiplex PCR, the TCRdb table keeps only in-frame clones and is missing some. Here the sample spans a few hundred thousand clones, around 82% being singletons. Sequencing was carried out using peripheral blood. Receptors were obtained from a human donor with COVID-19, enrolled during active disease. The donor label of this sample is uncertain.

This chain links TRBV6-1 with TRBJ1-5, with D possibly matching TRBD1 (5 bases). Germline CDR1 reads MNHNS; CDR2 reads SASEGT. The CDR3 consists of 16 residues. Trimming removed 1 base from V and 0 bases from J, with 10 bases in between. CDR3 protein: CASSEGTPNSNQPQHF. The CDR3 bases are TGTGCCAGCAGTGAAGGGACACCTAATAGCAATCAGCCCCAGCATTTT.

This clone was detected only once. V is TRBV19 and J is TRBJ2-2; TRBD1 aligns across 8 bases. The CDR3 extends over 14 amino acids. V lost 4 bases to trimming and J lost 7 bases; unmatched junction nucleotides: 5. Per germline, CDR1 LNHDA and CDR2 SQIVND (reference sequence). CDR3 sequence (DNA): TGTGCCAGTAGTACTGGACAGGGCGTCGGGGAGCTGTTTTTT. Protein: CASSTGQGVGELFF.

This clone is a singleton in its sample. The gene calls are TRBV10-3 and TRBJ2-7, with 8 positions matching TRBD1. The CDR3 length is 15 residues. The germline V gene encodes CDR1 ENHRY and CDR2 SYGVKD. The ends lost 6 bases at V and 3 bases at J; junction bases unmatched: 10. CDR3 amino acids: CAIRRAGTGVYEQYF. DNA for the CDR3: TGTGCCATCAGGAGAGCCGGGACAGGTGTCTACGAGCAGTACTTC.

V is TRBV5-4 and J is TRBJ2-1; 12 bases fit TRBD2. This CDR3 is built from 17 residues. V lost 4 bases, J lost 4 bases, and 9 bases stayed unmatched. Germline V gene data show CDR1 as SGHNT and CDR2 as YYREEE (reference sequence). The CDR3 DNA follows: TGTGCCAGCAGCCCCGGGACTAGCGGGCGTCTATACAATGAGCAGTTCTTC. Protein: CASSPGTSGRLYNEQFF.

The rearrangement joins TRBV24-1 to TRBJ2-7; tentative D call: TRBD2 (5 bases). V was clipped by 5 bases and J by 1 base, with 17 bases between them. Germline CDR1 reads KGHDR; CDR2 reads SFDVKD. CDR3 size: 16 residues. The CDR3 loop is CATSAPSDSGSYEQYF. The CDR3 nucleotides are TGTGCCACCAGTGCCCCCTCAGACTCGGGATCCTACGAGCAGTACTTC.

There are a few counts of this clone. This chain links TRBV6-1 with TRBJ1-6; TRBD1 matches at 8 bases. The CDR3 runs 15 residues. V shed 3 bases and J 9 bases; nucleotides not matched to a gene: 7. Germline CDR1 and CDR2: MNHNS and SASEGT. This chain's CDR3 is CASSERRTGTSPLHF. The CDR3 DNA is TGTGCCAGCAGTGAGAGGAGGACAGGGACTTCACCCCTCCACTTT.

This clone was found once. The CDR3 DNA reads as TGTGCCAGCTCATTCTCTACGGGGGGGAGCTCCTACAATGAGCAGTTCTTC. It yields the protein CASSFSTGGSSYNEQFF. V gene TRBV18 combines with J gene TRBJ2-1; 8 positions agree with TRBD2. CDR3 size: 17 residues. Unmatched junction bases numbered 9, after V lost 5 bases and J lost 0 bases. Germline V lookup: CDR1 KGHSH, CDR2 LQKENI. Complete variable domain (other parts from reference TRBV18 and TRBJ2-1): NAGVMQNPRHLVRRRGQEARLRCSPMKGHSHVYWYRQLPEEGLKFMVYLQKENIIDESGMPKERFSAEFPKEGPSILRIQQVVRGDSAAYFCASSFSTGGSSYNEQFFGPGTRLTVL.

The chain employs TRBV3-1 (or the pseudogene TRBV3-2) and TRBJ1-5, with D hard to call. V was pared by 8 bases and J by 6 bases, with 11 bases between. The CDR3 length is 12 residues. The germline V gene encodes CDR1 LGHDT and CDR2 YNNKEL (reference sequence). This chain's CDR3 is CASRRVCQPQHF. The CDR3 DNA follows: TGTGCCAGCCGCCGAGTTTGTCAGCCCCAGCATTTT.

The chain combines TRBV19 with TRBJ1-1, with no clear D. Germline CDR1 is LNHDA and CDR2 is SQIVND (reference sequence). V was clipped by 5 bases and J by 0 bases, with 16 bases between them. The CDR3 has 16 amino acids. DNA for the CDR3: TGTGCCAGTAGTCCCCAGGCCTCAACCATGAACACTGAAGCTTTCTTT. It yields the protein CASSPQASTMNTEAFF.

The CDR3, as DNA: TGTGCCAGTAGTGCAGGCGACGGGGAGCTGTTTTTT. Its translation: CASSAGDGELFF. The chain is built from TRBV19 and TRBJ2-2, with D hard to call. Germline V CDR1 and CDR2: LNHDA, SQIVND (reference sequence). The CDR3 runs to 12 residues. V lost 5 bases and J lost 7, with 8 bases in between.

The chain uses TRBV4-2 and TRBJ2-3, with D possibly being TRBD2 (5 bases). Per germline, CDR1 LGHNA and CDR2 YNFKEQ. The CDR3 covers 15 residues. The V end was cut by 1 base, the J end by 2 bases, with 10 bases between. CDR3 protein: CASSQVFGNTDTQYF. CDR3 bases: TGTGCCAGCAGCCAAGTTTTCGGGAACACAGATACGCAGTATTTT.